Listed below are T cell receptor beta chains from one sample, sequenced in a study of blood T cell repertoires in COVID-19. Sequencing was performed with immunoSEQ multiplex PCR; in TCRdb, only in-frame clones are kept and a portion is missing. The sample lists around 360,000 clones; over 75% were seen once. Source material: PBMCs or T cells enriched from blood (not recorded which). These receptors came from a man aged 35-49 years in a cohort exposed to, infected with or recovered from COVID-19 (not recorded which). The CDR3 runs from the conserved cysteine through the conserved F or W. D genes are given only for firm matches. Clone size, where shown, is once, few, many, or a class for clones that have expanded.

CDR3 protein: CASSYCGDCDEQYF; CDR3 DNA: TGTGCCAGCAGTTACTGCGGAGATTGCGACGAGCAGTACTTC; D gene: .; J gene: TRBJ2-7; clone size: once; V gene: TRBV6-5
CDR3 protein: CASIYRGLKEQFF; CDR3 DNA: TGTGCCAGCATTTACAGGGGGCTTAAGGAGCAGTTCTTC; D gene: TRBD1; J gene: TRBJ2-1; clone size: .; V gene: TRBV2
CDR3 protein: CASSPGRGVTDTQYF; CDR3 DNA: TGCGCCAGCAGCCCCGGCCGGGGAGTCACAGATACGCAGTATTTT; D gene: .; J gene: TRBJ2-3; clone size: .; V gene: TRBV5-1
CDR3 protein: CASSRESGANVLTF; CDR3 DNA: TGTGCCAGCAGCAGGGAGTCTGGGGCCAACGTCCTGACTTTC; D gene: .; J gene: TRBJ2-6; clone size: .; V gene: TRBV3-1/TRBV3-2
CDR3 protein: CASSPPGLRSYSYTF; CDR3 DNA: TGTGCCAGCTCACCACCGGGCCTCCGCAGCTATAGCTACACCTTC; D gene: .; J gene: TRBJ1-2; clone size: .; V gene: TRBV18
CDR3 protein: CASSETPGQMTSTDTQYF; CDR3 DNA: TGCGCCAGCAGTGAGACCCCGGGACAGATGACTAGCACAGATACGCAGTATTTT; D gene: TRBD1; J gene: TRBJ2-3; clone size: .; V gene: TRBV10-2
CDR3 protein: CASSQGLDTQYF; CDR3 DNA: TGCGCCAGCAGCCAAGGACTAGATACGCAGTATTTT; D gene: .; J gene: TRBJ2-3; clone size: .; V gene: TRBV5-1
CDR3 protein: CAINGQGADEQFF; CDR3 DNA: TGTGCCATCAACGGACAGGGGGCCGATGAGCAGTTCTTC; D gene: TRBD1; J gene: TRBJ2-1; clone size: .; V gene: TRBV10-3
CDR3 protein: CATSRDRYEQYF; CDR3 DNA: TGTGCCACCAGCAGAGATCGGTACGAGCAGTACTTC; D gene: .; J gene: TRBJ2-7; clone size: .; V gene: TRBV15
CDR3 protein: CASSPTGRGSYEQYF; CDR3 DNA: TGTGCCAGCAGCCCTACAGGGAGGGGCTCCTACGAGCAGTACTTC; D gene: .; J gene: TRBJ2-7; clone size: once; V gene: TRBV14
CDR3 protein: CASSAEDQGSGELFF; CDR3 DNA: TGTGCCAGCAGCGCCGAAGATCAGGGGAGCGGGGAGCTGTTTTTT; D gene: .; J gene: TRBJ2-2; clone size: medium-sized; V gene: TRBV5-4
CDR3 protein: CASSLVPGVSDTQYF; CDR3 DNA: TGCGCCAGCAGCTTGGTACCAGGGGTTTCAGATACGCAGTATTTT; D gene: .; J gene: TRBJ2-3; clone size: .; V gene: TRBV5-1
CDR3 protein: CATSKGDYLNEQFF; CDR3 DNA: TGTGCCACCAGCAAGGGGGACTACCTAAATGAGCAGTTCTTC; D gene: .; J gene: TRBJ2-1; clone size: .; V gene: TRBV15
CDR3 protein: CASSAQTSGSVQFF; CDR3 DNA: TGTGCCAGCAGCGCACAGACTAGCGGGTCCGTGCAGTTCTTC; D gene: TRBD2; J gene: TRBJ2-1; clone size: once; V gene: TRBV5-5
CDR3 protein: CASSRAGTRVVEAFF; CDR3 DNA: TGCGCCAGCAGCCGAGCTGGGACAAGGGTCGTTGAAGCTTTCTTT; D gene: .; J gene: TRBJ1-1; clone size: .; V gene: TRBV4-1
CDR3 protein: CASSLWGGRVSSEQYF; CDR3 DNA: TGTGCCAGCAGCTTGTGGGGGGGTCGCGTTTCCTCGGAGCAGTACTTC; D gene: TRBD2; J gene: TRBJ2-7; clone size: .; V gene: TRBV5-4
CDR3 protein: CASSRTTVGRSSYNEQFF; CDR3 DNA: TGTGCCAGCTCACGGACTACGGTGGGCCGAAGCTCCTACAATGAGCAGTTCTTC; D gene: .; J gene: TRBJ2-1; clone size: .; V gene: TRBV18
CDR3 protein: CASSYASEGYGYTF; CDR3 DNA: TGTGCCAGCAGCTACGCCTCAGAGGGCTATGGCTACACCTTC; D gene: .; J gene: TRBJ1-2; clone size: .; V gene: TRBV5-8
CDR3 protein: CAIRAGSSGNTIYF; CDR3 DNA: TGTGCCATCAGAGCAGGGTCTTCTGGAAACACCATATATTTT; D gene: .; J gene: TRBJ1-3; clone size: .; V gene: TRBV10-3
CDR3 protein: CASSMVLAGVYEQYF; CDR3 DNA: TGTGCCAGTAGTATGGTACTAGCGGGAGTATACGAGCAGTACTTC; D gene: TRBD2; J gene: TRBJ2-7; clone size: .; V gene: TRBV19
CDR3 protein: CASGPGGASGANVLTF; CDR3 DNA: TGCGCCAGCGGCCCAGGGGGCGCCTCTGGGGCCAACGTCCTGACTTTC; D gene: TRBD1; J gene: TRBJ2-6; clone size: .; V gene: TRBV10-1
CDR3 protein: CASSSRDRGPYNSPLHF; CDR3 DNA: TGTGCCAGCAGCTCGAGGGACAGGGGGCCGTATAATTCACCCCTCCACTTT; D gene: TRBD1; J gene: TRBJ1-6; clone size: .; V gene: TRBV5-8
CDR3 protein: CASSPSPGTGGQFF; CDR3 DNA: TGTGCCAGCAGTCCTAGTCCCGGGACAGGGGGGCAGTTCTTC; D gene: TRBD1; J gene: TRBJ2-1; clone size: .; V gene: TRBV6-4
CDR3 protein: CASSGQGPSYEQYF; CDR3 DNA: TGTGCCAGCTCAGGACAGGGGCCTTCCTACGAGCAGTACTTC; D gene: TRBD1; J gene: TRBJ2-7; clone size: .; V gene: TRBV18
CDR3 protein: CASSVGGISGRPYNEQFF; CDR3 DNA: TGTGCCAGCAGCGTAGGAGGAATTAGCGGGAGGCCCTACAATGAGCAGTTCTTC; D gene: TRBD2; J gene: TRBJ2-1; clone size: .; V gene: TRBV9
CDR3 protein: CASSIAGGPRNEQFF; CDR3 DNA: TGTGCCAGCAGTATAGCGGGAGGGCCAAGGAATGAGCAGTTCTTC; D gene: TRBD2; J gene: TRBJ2-1; clone size: .; V gene: TRBV27
CDR3 protein: CASRESGSSSYEQYF; CDR3 DNA: TGTGCCAGCAGGGAGAGCGGGAGCAGCTCCTACGAGCAGTACTTC; D gene: TRBD2; J gene: TRBJ2-7; clone size: .; V gene: TRBV6-5
CDR3 protein: CASSLGTHDQPQHF; CDR3 DNA: TGTGCCAGCAGCCTTGGGACTCATGATCAGCCCCAGCATTTT; D gene: .; J gene: TRBJ1-5; clone size: .; V gene: TRBV6-5
CDR3 protein: CASLTMGVTDTQYF; CDR3 DNA: TGTGCCAGCCTTACGATGGGAGTGACAGATACGCAGTATTTT; D gene: .; J gene: TRBJ2-3; clone size: .; V gene: TRBV7-9
CDR3 protein: CASSVQGAMNTEAFF; CDR3 DNA: TGTGCCAGTAGTGTACAGGGGGCGATGAACACTGAAGCTTTCTTT; D gene: TRBD1; J gene: TRBJ1-1; clone size: .; V gene: TRBV19
CDR3 protein: CASSDRFQINQHF; CDR3 DNA: TGTGCCAGCAGTGATCGCTTTCAGATCAATCAGCATTTT; D gene: .; J gene: TRBJ1-5; clone size: .; V gene: TRBV6-1
CDR3 protein: CASSLVGVVSGNTIYF; CDR3 DNA: TGTGCCAGCAGCCTGGTCGGGGTTGTCTCTGGAAACACCATATATTTT; D gene: .; J gene: TRBJ1-3; clone size: .; V gene: TRBV7-9
CDR3 protein: CASRSASGSYNEQFF; CDR3 DNA: TGTGCCAGCAGATCTGCTAGCGGAAGTTACAATGAGCAGTTCTTC; D gene: TRBD2; J gene: TRBJ2-1; clone size: .; V gene: TRBV5-4
CDR3 protein: CASSQALAGAINEQFF; CDR3 DNA: TGCGCCAGCAGCCAAGCTCTAGCGGGAGCCATCAATGAGCAGTTCTTC; D gene: TRBD2; J gene: TRBJ2-1; clone size: few; V gene: TRBV4-1
CDR3 protein: CASSVATWDRNQPQHF; CDR3 DNA: TGTGCCAGCAGCGTAGCTACGTGGGACAGAAATCAGCCCCAGCATTTT; D gene: TRBD1; J gene: TRBJ1-5; clone size: .; V gene: TRBV9
CDR3 protein: CASRLVSAGELFF; CDR3 DNA: TGTGCCAGCAGGCTTGTTAGCGCCGGGGAGCTGTTTTTT; D gene: .; J gene: TRBJ2-2; clone size: .; V gene: TRBV2
CDR3 protein: CASSDTGGPQFF; CDR3 DNA: TGTGCCAGCAGTGATACGGGAGGTCCCCAGTTCTTC; D gene: TRBD2; J gene: TRBJ2-1; clone size: .; V gene: TRBV6-4
CDR3 protein: CASSLEVGGYTF; CDR3 DNA: TGTGCCAGCAGCTTAGAAGTGGGCGGCTACACCTTC; D gene: .; J gene: TRBJ1-2; clone size: .; V gene: TRBV7-9
CDR3 protein: CASSQAARTEAFF; CDR3 DNA: TGTGCCAGCAGCCAGGCGGCCCGAACTGAAGCTTTCTTT; D gene: .; J gene: TRBJ1-1; clone size: .; V gene: TRBV3-1/TRBV3-2
CDR3 protein: CASSLQQGSNTEAFF; CDR3 DNA: TGTGCCAGCAGCCTACAACAGGGAAGCAACACTGAAGCTTTCTTT; D gene: .; J gene: TRBJ1-1; clone size: .; V gene: TRBV7-6
CDR3 protein: CASSPGGLGQPQHF; CDR3 DNA: TGTGCCAGCAGCCCAGGGGGCTTAGGTCAGCCCCAGCATTTT; D gene: TRBD1; J gene: TRBJ1-5; clone size: .; V gene: TRBV5-8
CDR3 protein: CASSENLGRGEAFF; CDR3 DNA: TGTGCCAGTAGTGAGAACCTTGGACGGGGTGAAGCTTTCTTT; D gene: .; J gene: TRBJ1-1; clone size: few; V gene: TRBV19
CDR3 protein: CAWSVRVGGRINEQYF; CDR3 DNA: TGTGCCTGGAGTGTACGGGTCGGGGGGAGGATAAACGAGCAGTACTTC; D gene: TRBD2; J gene: TRBJ2-7; clone size: .; V gene: TRBV30
CDR3 protein: CASSPHIGEPGQLNTF; CDR3 DNA: TGTGCCAGCAGTCCCCATATCGGGGAACCGGGACAACTCAACACCTTC; D gene: .; J gene: TRBJ1-2; clone size: .; V gene: TRBV27
CDR3 protein: CASSWEPTGANVLTF; CDR3 DNA: TGCGCCAGCAGCTGGGAGCCGACTGGGGCCAACGTCCTGACTTTC; D gene: .; J gene: TRBJ2-6; clone size: .; V gene: TRBV5-1
CDR3 protein: CASSTTQRFGTDTQYF; CDR3 DNA: TGTGCCAGTAGTACGACACAGCGGTTCGGCACAGATACGCAGTATTTT; D gene: .; J gene: TRBJ2-3; clone size: .; V gene: TRBV19
CDR3 protein: CASSWGLAKTYEQYF; CDR3 DNA: TGTGCCAGCAGTTGGGGACTAGCGAAAACCTACGAGCAGTACTTC; D gene: TRBD2; J gene: TRBJ2-7; clone size: .; V gene: TRBV27
CDR3 protein: CASSLGQGTGELFF; CDR3 DNA: TGCGCCAGCAGCTTGGGGCAGGGGACCGGGGAGCTGTTTTTT; D gene: .; J gene: TRBJ2-2; clone size: .; V gene: TRBV5-1
CDR3 protein: CASSYSEKLFF; CDR3 DNA: TGTGCCAGCAGTTATAGTGAAAAACTGTTTTTT; D gene: .; J gene: TRBJ1-4; clone size: .; V gene: TRBV6-6
CDR3 protein: CASRIGLAVYEQYF; CDR3 DNA: TGCGCCAGCAGGATCGGACTAGCGGTCTACGAGCAGTACTTC; D gene: TRBD2; J gene: TRBJ2-7; clone size: once; V gene: TRBV5-1
CDR3 protein: CASITGDRGPYGYTF; CDR3 DNA: TGTGCCAGCATAACGGGGGACAGGGGGCCCTATGGCTACACCTTC; D gene: TRBD1; J gene: TRBJ1-2; clone size: .; V gene: TRBV28
CDR3 protein: CASSSYSYNEQFF; CDR3 DNA: TGTGCCAGCAGCTCGTACTCCTACAATGAGCAGTTCTTC; D gene: .; J gene: TRBJ2-1; clone size: once; V gene: TRBV2
CDR3 protein: CASSFLQGTHEQYF; CDR3 DNA: TGCGCCAGCAGCTTTCTACAGGGTACCCACGAGCAGTACTTC; D gene: .; J gene: TRBJ2-7; clone size: .; V gene: TRBV5-1
CDR3 protein: CASSLTGVKNIQYF; CDR3 DNA: TGTGCCAGCAGCCTGACAGGGGTCAAAAACATTCAGTACTTC; D gene: TRBD1; J gene: TRBJ2-4; clone size: .; V gene: TRBV7-9
CDR3 protein: CASRRTVYNSPLHF; CDR3 DNA: TGTGCCAGCAGGCGGACAGTTTATAATTCACCCCTCCACTTT; D gene: .; J gene: TRBJ1-6; clone size: .; V gene: TRBV3-1/TRBV3-2
CDR3 protein: CASSRDTGLYGYTF; CDR3 DNA: TGTGCCAGCAGCCGGGACACCGGACTCTATGGCTACACCTTC; D gene: .; J gene: TRBJ1-2; clone size: .; V gene: TRBV5-8